The text below deals with one TCR beta chain. Trimming removed 4 bases from V and 1 base from J; junction bases left unmatched: 11. The CDR3 totals 19 residues. The germline CDR1 and CDR2 sequences are SGHDN and FVKESK. In the original workflow: Reference gene primer amplification in the assay estimated nucleated cell counts. The protocol was immunoSEQ multiplex PCR, while the TCRdb copy is restricted to in-frame clones and leaves out a portion. V, J and clone size derive from that table, while D and trimming were established from the DNA sequence. This table has roughly 180,000 clones, over 75% appearing once. The record originates from a study of blood T cell repertoires in COVID-19.

This TCR was recovered from a woman aged 40-49 years with acute COVID-19. Material: PBMCs or T cells enriched from blood (not recorded which). The gene calls are TRBV14 and TRBJ2-3; 13 nucleotides agree with TRBD2. The CDR3 DNA sequence: TGTGCCAGCAGCCGCGGGACTAGCGGGGATGTAGTTGGCACAGATACGCAGTATTTT. Residues: CASSRGTSGDVVGTDTQYF.